The rows below give T cell receptor beta chains drawn from one sample of a study of blood T cell repertoires in COVID-19. The protocol was immunoSEQ multiplex PCR, while the TCRdb copy is restricted to in-frame clones and leaves out a portion. The sample yields about 260,000 clones, more than 85% seen once. The sample taken for sequencing was peripheral blood. The receptor set was obtained from a woman aged 60-70 years with COVID-19, enrolled during active disease. Both conserved end residues are part of each CDR3. A D gene is named only where the DNA matches it firmly. Clone sizes are given selectively: once, few, many, or a class where the clone is expanded.

>15|TRBV7-9|.|.|TRBJ2-5
TGTGCCAGCAGCTTAAATTTCAGACTACAAGAGACCCAGTACTTC
CASSLNFRLQETQYF
>13|TRBV6-2/TRBV6-3|.|.|TRBJ1-1
TGTGCCAGCAGTTCCACAGCAGGCACTGAAGCTTTCTTT
CASSSTAGTEAFF
>13|TRBV11-2|.|.|TRBJ1-6
TGTGCCAGCAGCTTAGGCCAGGAATCACCCCTCCACTTT
CASSLGQESPLHF
>15|TRBV2|.|TRBD2|TRBJ2-1
TGTGCCAGCAGTGAAATCGCGGGAGGTTTCAATGAGCAGTTCTTC
CASSEIAGGFNEQFF
>12|TRBV28|.|TRBD1|TRBJ2-7
TGTGCCAGCAGCCTGGGACAGGGAAGGCAGTACTTC
CASSLGQGRQYF
>14|TRBV7-2|.|.|TRBJ2-4
TGTGCCAGCAGCTTAGCTCTAGCCTTTAACATTCAGTACTTC
CASSLALAFNIQYF
>13|TRBV7-2|.|.|TRBJ1-1
TGTGCCAGCAGCTCCACTACGGGGACTGAAGCTTTCTTT
CASSSTTGTEAFF
>15|TRBV30|.|.|TRBJ2-3
TGTGCCTGGACGGTCGGGAGCGGCCGCACAGATACGCAGTATTTT
CAWTVGSGRTDTQYF
>14|TRBV29-1|.|.|TRBJ1-3
TGCAGCGTTGTCCCGGGAGCCACTGGAAACACCATATATTTT
CSVVPGATGNTIYF
>15|TRBV6-1|.|.|TRBJ1-5
TGTGCCAGCAGTGAACGGGGAGTCATCCCTCAGCCCCAGCATTTT
CASSERGVIPQPQHF
>14|TRBV4-1|.|.|TRBJ1-3
TGCGCCAGCAGCCGGTCTACCGTCGGAAACACCATATATTTT
CASSRSTVGNTIYF
>16|TRBV5-6|.|.|TRBJ2-2
TGTGCCAGCAGCAAACTAGCAGCAATTAACACCGGGGAGCTGTTTTTT
CASSKLAAINTGELFF
>14|TRBV6-4|.|TRBD1|TRBJ1-2
TGTGCCAGCAGTGCCCCTCAGGGGGCTTCTGGCTACACCTTC
CASSAPQGASGYTF
>14|TRBV9|.|.|TRBJ2-7
TGTGCCAGCAGCGTAGGACTGGATCCCTACGAGCAGTACTTC
CASSVGLDPYEQYF
>14|TRBV3-1/TRBV3-2|.|.|TRBJ1-6
TGTGCCAGCAGCCCCACGACTAGGGGCTCACCCCTCCACTTT
CASSPTTRGSPLHF
>12|TRBV11-3|few|.|TRBJ2-1
TGTGCCAGCAGCCCCAACTCGAATGAGCAGTTCTTC
CASSPNSNEQFF
>16|TRBV9|.|TRBD1|TRBJ1-4
TGTGCCAGCAGCCCGCGACAGGGGGCGGTTAATGAAAAACTGTTTTTT
CASSPRQGAVNEKLFF
>15|TRBV7-6|.|TRBD1|TRBJ2-1
TGTGCCAGCAGCTTAGCGTGGACAGGGTACAATGAGCAGTTCTTC
CASSLAWTGYNEQFF
>13|TRBV19|.|.|TRBJ2-5
TGTGCCAGTAGTATGGTAGTCCAAGAGACCCAGTACTTC
CASSMVVQETQYF
>14|TRBV30|.|.|TRBJ1-2
TGTGCCTACCGACAGTACCCCTCTAACTATGGCTACACCTTC
CAYRQYPSNYGYTF
>15|TRBV18|.|.|TRBJ1-5
TGTGCCAGCTCACTACAGGGTAGGAGCAATCAGCCCCAGCATTTT
CASSLQGRSNQPQHF